The 3 T cell receptor beta chains given below trace back to one sample, sequenced in a study of blood T cell repertoires in COVID-19. Assay used: immunoSEQ multiplex PCR; TCRdb lists only in-frame clones, some missing. The repertoire holds some 300,000 clones, with 89% as singletons. Source material: PBMCs or T cells enriched from blood (not recorded which). The source is a woman in her forties or fifties who had been exposed to COVID-19.

The J gene is TRBJ1-1, the V gene TRBV5-1; 7 bases line up with TRBD1. The CDR3 is made up of 16 amino acids. Germline CDR1 is SGHRS and CDR2 is YFSETQ. The V and J ends lost 0 bases and 0 bases, in that order; junction bases with no gene match: 5. The CDR3 sequence is CASSLVGGRMNTEAFF. The CDR3 DNA is TGCGCCAGCAGCTTGGTAGGGGGCAGGATGAACACTGAAGCTTTCTTT.

This sequence joins TRBV11-3 and TRBJ2-7; maybe TRBD2 (5 bases). V was shortened by 1 base and J by 7 bases, with 11 bases between the two germline ends. The CDR3 length is 13 residues. Germline V gene sequence: CDR1 SGHNT, CDR2 YENEEA. CDR3 amino acids: CASSLVVGEEQYF. The CDR3 nucleotides read TGTGCCAGCAGCTTAGTGGTCGGGGAGGAGCAGTACTTC.

The chain uses TRBV25-1 and TRBJ2-5; the D gene is possibly TRBD2 (5 bases). Germline values: CDR1 MGHDK, CDR2 SYGVNS. The V gene lost 0 bases and the J gene lost 1 base, with 12 bases spanning the gap. This CDR3 has 16 amino acids. CDR3 bases: TGTGCCAGCAGTGAATATATGAGGCGGGCCCAAGAGACCCAGTACTTC. This codes for CASSEYMRRAQETQYF.